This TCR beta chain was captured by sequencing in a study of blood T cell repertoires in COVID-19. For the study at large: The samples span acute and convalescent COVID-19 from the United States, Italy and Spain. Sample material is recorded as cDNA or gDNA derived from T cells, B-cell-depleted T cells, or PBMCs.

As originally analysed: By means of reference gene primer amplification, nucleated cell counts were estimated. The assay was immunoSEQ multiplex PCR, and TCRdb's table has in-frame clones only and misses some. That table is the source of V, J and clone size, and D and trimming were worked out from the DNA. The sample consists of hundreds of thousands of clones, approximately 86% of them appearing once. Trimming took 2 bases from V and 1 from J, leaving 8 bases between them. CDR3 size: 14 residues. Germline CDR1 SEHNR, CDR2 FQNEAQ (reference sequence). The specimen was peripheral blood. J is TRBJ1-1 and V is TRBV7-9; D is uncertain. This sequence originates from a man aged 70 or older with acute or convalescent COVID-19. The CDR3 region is CASSLNSGNTEAFF. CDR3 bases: TGTGCCAGCAGCTTAAACTCTGGGAACACTGAAGCTTTCTTT.